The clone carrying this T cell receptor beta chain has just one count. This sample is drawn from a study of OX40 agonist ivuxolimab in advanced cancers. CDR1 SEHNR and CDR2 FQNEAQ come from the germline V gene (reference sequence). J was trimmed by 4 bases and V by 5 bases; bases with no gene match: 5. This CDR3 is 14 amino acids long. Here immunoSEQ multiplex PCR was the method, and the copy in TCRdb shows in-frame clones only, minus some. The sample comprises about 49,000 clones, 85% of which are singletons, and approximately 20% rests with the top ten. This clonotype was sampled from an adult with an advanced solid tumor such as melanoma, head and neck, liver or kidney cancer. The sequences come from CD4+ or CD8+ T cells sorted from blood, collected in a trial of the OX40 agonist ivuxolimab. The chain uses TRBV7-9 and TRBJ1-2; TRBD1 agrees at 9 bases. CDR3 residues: CASSRTGGLYGYTF. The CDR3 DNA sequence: TGTGCCAGCAGCCGCACAGGGGGCCTCTATGGCTACACCTTC.